Below are 3 T cell receptor beta chains sequenced from a single sample in a study of neurological immune-mediated disorders. Using its own MiXCR run on the 5' RACE reads, TCRdb lists one record per CDR3 protein. The sample shows about 66,000 distinct CDR3 sequences, around 3.9% of them seen only once. The sample comprised PBMCs. These receptors all come from a man under 40 with multiple sclerosis.

This clonotype has a count of ten or more. The chain uses TRBV29-1 and TRBJ1-2, with 7 bases lining up with TRBD1. With V trimmed by 4 bases and J by 4 bases, 12 bases remained unmatched. The CDR3 runs to 15 residues. Germline V gene sequence: CDR1 SQVTM, CDR2 ANQGSEA. CDR3 bases: TGCAGCGTTGGGGGACAGACCGGCGGGGGCTATGGCTACACCTTC. It translates to CSVGGQTGGGYGYTF. The whole variable domain, remainder taken from reference TRBV29-1 and TRBJ1-2, is SAVISQKPSRDICQRGTSLTIQCQVDSQVTMMFWYRQQPGQSLTLIATANQGSEATYESGFVIDKFPISRPNLTFSTLTVSNMSPEDSSIYLCSVGGQTGGGYGYTFGSGTRLTVV.

This clonotype was picked up many times. The chain combines TRBV20-1 with TRBJ2-1; a weak D match, TRBD1 (5 bases). The CDR3 contains 12 residues. Per the germline V gene, CDR1 is DFQATT and CDR2 is SNEGSKA (reference sequence). V was shortened by 6 bases and J by 8 bases, with 14 bases between the two germline ends. CDR3 sequence (DNA): TGCAGTGCAGGGGTAATTGGGGATGAGCAGTTCTTC. Translation: CSAGVIGDEQFF.

This clonotype has ten or more counts. The CDR3 DNA is TGCAGTGCTCCCGGGACGAACACCGGGGAGCTGTTTTTT. Amino acid sequence: CSAPGTNTGELFF. This chain uses TRBV20-1 with TRBJ2-2; a weak D match, TRBD2 (5 bases). CDR1 and CDR2 (germline): DFQATT, SNEGSKA (reference sequence). The V end was cut by 5 bases, the J end by 0 bases, with 7 bases between. This CDR3 has 13 amino acids.